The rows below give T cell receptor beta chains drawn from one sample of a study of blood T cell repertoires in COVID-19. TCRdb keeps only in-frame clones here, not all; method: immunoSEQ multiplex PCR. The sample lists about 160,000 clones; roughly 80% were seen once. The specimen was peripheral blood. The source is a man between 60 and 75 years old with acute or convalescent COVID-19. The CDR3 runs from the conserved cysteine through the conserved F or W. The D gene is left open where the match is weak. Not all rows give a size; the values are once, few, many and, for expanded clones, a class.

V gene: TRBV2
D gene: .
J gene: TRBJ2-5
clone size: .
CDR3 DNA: TGTGCCAGCAGTGAAAGGGGGTATCAAGAGACCCAGTACTTC
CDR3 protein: CASSERGYQETQYF

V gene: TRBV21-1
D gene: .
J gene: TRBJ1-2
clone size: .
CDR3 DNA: TGTGCCAGCAGCGATGGGGGCGACTATGGCTACACCTTC
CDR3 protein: CASSDGGDYGYTF

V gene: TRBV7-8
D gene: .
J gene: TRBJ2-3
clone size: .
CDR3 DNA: TGTGCCAGCAGCCAAACTAGGACTGGCACAGATACGCAGTATTTT
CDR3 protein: CASSQTRTGTDTQYF

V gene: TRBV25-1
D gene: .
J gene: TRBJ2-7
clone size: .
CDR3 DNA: TGTGCCAGCAGTCGGAGCTCCTACGAGCAGTACTTC
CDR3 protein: CASSRSSYEQYF

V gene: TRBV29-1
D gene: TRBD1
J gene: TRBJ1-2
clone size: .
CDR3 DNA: TGCAGCGAGAGGACAGGAAACTATGGCTACACCTTC
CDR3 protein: CSERTGNYGYTF

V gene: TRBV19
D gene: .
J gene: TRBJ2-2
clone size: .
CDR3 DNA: TGTGCCAGTAGTATAGCGTCTAACACCGGGGAGCTGTTTTTT
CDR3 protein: CASSIASNTGELFF

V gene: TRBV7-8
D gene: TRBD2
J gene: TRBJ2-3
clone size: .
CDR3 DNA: TGTGCCAGCAGCTTTCCGGCGGGGGGTGATACGCAGTATTTT
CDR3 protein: CASSFPAGGDTQYF

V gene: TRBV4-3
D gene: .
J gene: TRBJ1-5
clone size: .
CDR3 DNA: TGCGCCAGCAGCCAAGGGCACAGACGCAATCAGCCCCAGCATTTT
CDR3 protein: CASSQGHRRNQPQHF

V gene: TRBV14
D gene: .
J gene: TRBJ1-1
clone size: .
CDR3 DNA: TGTGCCAGCAGCCAAGATCACGGGGGGCAAGCTTTCTTT
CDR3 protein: CASSQDHGGQAFF

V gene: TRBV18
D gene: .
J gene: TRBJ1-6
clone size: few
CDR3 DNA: TGTGCCAGCTCACCAGGGGGCGGCGGGAATTCACCCCTCCACTTT
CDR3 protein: CASSPGGGGNSPLHF

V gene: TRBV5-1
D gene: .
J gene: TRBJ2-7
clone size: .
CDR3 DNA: TGCGCCAGCAGCAAAGACCCTCCCGGGACTCCCCCGGGCGAGCAGTACTTC
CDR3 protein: CASSKDPPGTPPGEQYF

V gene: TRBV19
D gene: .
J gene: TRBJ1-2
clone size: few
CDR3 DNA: TGTGCCAGTAGTTGGGTGACAAACAACTATGGCTACACCTTC
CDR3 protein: CASSWVTNNYGYTF

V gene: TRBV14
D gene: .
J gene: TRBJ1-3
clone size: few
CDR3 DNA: TGTGCCAGCAGCCAAGATTGGCCAGGGGCCTCCTCTGGAAACACCATATATTTT
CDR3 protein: CASSQDWPGASSGNTIYF

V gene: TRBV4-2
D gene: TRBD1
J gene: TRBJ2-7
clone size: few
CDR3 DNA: TGTGCCAGCAGCTTAGGACAGGTATCCTCCTACGAGCAGTACTTC
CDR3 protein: CASSLGQVSSYEQYF

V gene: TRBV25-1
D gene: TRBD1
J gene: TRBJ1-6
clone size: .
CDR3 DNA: TGTGCCAGCAGTCCACAGGGGGGTAATTCACCCCTCCACTTT
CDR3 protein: CASSPQGGNSPLHF

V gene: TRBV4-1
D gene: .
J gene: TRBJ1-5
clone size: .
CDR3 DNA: TGCGCCAGCAGCCAAGATCAAACACCTCACAATCAGCCCCAGCATTTT
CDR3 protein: CASSQDQTPHNQPQHF

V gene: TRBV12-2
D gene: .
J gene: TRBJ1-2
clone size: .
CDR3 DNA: TGTGCAAGTCGCCCAGGCCCCCCTCCAGGGGGTGACTATGGCTACACCTTC
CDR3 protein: CASRPGPPPGGDYGYTF

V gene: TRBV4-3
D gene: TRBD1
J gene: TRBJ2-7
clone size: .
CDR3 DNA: TGCGCCAGCAGCCAAGATCGGCAAATTCCGGGACAGGTCTCCTACGAGCAGTACTTC
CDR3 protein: CASSQDRQIPGQVSYEQYF

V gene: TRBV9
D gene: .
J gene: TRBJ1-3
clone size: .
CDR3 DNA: TGTGCCAGCAGCGTATCGGTCTCTGGAAACACCATATATTTT
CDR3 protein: CASSVSVSGNTIYF

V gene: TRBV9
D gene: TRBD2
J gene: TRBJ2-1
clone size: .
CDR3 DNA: TGTGCCAGCAGCGTAGAGGTAGCGGGGCATGAGCAGTTCTTC
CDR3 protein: CASSVEVAGHEQFF

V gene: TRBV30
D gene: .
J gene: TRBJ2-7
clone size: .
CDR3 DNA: TGTGCCTGGACCAACGGAGTCGGCACGAACTACGAGCAGTACTTC
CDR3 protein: CAWTNGVGTNYEQYF

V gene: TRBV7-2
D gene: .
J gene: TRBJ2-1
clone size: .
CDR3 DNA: TGTGCCAGCAGCGATCCGGTGACTAGCTACAATGAGCAGTTCTTC
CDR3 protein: CASSDPVTSYNEQFF

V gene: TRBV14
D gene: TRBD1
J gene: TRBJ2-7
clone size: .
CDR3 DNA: TGTGCCAGCAGCCTGCAGGGGGACGAGCAGTACTTC
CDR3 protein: CASSLQGDEQYF

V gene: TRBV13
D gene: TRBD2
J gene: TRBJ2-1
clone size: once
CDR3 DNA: TGTGCCAGCAGCACAGTGGCGGGGGGGGAGGATGAGCAGTTCTTC
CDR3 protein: CASSTVAGGEDEQFF

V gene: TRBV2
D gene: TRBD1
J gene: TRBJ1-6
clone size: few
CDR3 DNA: TGTGCCAGCAGACCGGGACAGGGAAATTCACCCCTCCACTTT
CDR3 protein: CASRPGQGNSPLHF

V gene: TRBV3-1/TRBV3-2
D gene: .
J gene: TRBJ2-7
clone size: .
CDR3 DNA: TGTGCCAGCAGCCAAGAGACAGGCGGCGAGCAGTACTTC
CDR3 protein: CASSQETGGEQYF

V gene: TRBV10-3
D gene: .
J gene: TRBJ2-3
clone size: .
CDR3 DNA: TGTGCCATCAGTGTGGACAGTAGGGCAGATACGCAGTATTTT
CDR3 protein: CAISVDSRADTQYF

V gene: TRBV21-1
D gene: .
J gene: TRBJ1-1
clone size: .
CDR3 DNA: TGTGCCGGACGGGGCAGCCCTAGCGGAGGCACTGAAGCTTTCTTT
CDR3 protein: CAGRGSPSGGTEAFF

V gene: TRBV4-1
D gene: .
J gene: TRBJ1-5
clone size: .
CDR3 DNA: TGCGCCAGCAGCCATAGCGCGGATAGCAATCAGCCCCAGCATTTT
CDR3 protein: CASSHSADSNQPQHF

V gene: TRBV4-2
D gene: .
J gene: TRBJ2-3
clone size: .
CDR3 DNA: TGTGCCAGCAGCCAAGCCCCGGACATAGATACGCAGTATTTT
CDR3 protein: CASSQAPDIDTQYF

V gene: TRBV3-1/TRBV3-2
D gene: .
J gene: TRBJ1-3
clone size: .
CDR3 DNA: TGTGCCAGCAGCCAAGAGGGGGCCCACTCTGGAAACACCATATATTTT
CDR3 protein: CASSQEGAHSGNTIYF

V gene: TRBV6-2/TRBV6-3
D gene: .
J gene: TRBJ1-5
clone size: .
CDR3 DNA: TGTGCCAGCAGTTACGTGGACATCAATCAGCCCCAGCATTTT
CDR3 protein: CASSYVDINQPQHF

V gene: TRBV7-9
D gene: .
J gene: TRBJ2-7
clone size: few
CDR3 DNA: TGTGCCAGCAGCGTATACTACGAGCAGTACTTC
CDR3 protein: CASSVYYEQYF

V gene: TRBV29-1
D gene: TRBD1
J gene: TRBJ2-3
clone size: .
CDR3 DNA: TGCAGCGTTGAAGACCAGGACAGGGGAACAGATACGCAGTATTTT
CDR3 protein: CSVEDQDRGTDTQYF

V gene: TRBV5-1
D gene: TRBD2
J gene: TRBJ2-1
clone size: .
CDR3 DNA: TGCGCCAGCAGCCCGAGACTAGCGGGGGGGCCCAACAATGAGCAGTTCTTC
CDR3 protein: CASSPRLAGGPNNEQFF

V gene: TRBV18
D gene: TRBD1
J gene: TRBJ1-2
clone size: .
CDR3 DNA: TGTGCCAGCTCACCCCGGGACAGGGGGCCCCATGGCTACACCTTC
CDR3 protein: CASSPRDRGPHGYTF

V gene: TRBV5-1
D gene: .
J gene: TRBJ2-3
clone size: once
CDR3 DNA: TGCGCCAGCAGCTTAGCGGTGATCACAGATACGCAGTATTTT
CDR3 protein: CASSLAVITDTQYF

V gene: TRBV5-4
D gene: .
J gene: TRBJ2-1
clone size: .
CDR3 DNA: TGTGCCAGCAGCTTGGCTGGCAGATACAATGAGCAGTTCTTC
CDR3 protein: CASSLAGRYNEQFF

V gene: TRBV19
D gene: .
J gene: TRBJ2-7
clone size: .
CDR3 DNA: TGTGCCAGTAGTACCACCCTTGACAGCTACGAGCAGTACTTC
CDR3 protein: CASSTTLDSYEQYF

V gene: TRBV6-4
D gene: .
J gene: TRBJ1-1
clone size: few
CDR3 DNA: TGTGCCAGCAGTCACAACAGGGCCTCGAACACTGAAGCTTTCTTT
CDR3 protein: CASSHNRASNTEAFF

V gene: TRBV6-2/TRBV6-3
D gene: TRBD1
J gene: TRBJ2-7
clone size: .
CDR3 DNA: TGTGCCAGCAGTTGGGACAGGTTAACCTACGAGCAGTACTTC
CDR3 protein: CASSWDRLTYEQYF

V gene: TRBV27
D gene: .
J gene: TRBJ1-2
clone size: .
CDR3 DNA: TGTGCCAGCAGTCCCCCGACAGGATTCTATGGCTACACCTTC
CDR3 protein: CASSPPTGFYGYTF

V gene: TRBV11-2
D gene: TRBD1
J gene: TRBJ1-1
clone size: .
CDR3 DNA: TGTGCCAGCAGCTCCAGGGGGATGAACACTGAAGCTTTCTTT
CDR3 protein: CASSSRGMNTEAFF

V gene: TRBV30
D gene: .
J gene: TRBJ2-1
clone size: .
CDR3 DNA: TGTGCCTGTTGGACACCGAGCTCCTACAATGAGCAGTTCTTC
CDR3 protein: CACWTPSSYNEQFF

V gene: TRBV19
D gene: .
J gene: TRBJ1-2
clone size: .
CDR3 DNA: TGTGCCACCAGCCCGAACGGACAGAGACTTAACTATGGCTACACCTTC
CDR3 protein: CATSPNGQRLNYGYTF

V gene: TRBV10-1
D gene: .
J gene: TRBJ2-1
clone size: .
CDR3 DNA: TGCGCCAGCAGCGTCGGGGGGCGAGCGTATGAGCAGTTCTTC
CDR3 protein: CASSVGGRAYEQFF

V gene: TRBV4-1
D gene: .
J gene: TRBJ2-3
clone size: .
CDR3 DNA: TGCGCCAGCAGCTCCGGGACACATTTCTCAGATACGCAGTATTTT
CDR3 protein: CASSSGTHFSDTQYF

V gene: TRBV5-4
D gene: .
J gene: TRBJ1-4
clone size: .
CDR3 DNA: TGTGCCAGCAGCTTGGACAGGAGTAATGAAAAACTGTTTTTT
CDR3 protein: CASSLDRSNEKLFF

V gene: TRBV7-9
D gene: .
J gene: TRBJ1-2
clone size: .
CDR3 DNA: TGTGCCAGCAGCCCCACCCAGGGCTCCGGCTACACCTTC
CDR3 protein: CASSPTQGSGYTF